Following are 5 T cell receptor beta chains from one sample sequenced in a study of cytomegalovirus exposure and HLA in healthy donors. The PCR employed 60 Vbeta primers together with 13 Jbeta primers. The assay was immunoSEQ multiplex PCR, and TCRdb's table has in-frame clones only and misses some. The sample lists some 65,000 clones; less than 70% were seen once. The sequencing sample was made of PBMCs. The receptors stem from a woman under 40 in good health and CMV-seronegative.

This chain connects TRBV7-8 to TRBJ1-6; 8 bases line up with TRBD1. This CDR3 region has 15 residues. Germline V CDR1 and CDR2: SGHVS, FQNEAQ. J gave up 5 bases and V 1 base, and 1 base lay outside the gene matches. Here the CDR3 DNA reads TGTGCCAGCAGCTTAGGACAGGGGCATAATTCACCCCTCCACTTT. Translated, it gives CASSLGQGHNSPLHF.

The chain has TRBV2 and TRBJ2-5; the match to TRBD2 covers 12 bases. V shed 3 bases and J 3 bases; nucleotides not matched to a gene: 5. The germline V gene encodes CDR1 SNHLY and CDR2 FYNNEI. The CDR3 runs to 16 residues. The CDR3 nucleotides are TGTGCCAGCAGTGATAAGGCTAGCGGGGGGGAAGAGACCCAGTACTTC. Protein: CASSDKASGGEETQYF.

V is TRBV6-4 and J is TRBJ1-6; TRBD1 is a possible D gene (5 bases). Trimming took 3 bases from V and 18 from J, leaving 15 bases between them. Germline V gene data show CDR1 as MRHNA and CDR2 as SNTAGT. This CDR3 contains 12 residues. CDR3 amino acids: CASSDGAGRTHF. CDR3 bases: TGTGCCAGCAGTGATGGGGCAGGTCGTACCCACTTT.

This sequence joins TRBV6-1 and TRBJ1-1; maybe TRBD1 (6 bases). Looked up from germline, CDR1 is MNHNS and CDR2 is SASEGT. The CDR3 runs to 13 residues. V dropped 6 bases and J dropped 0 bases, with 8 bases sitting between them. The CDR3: CASRQGLNTEAFF. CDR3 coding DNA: TGTGCCAGCAGACAGGGCCTGAACACTGAAGCTTTCTTT.

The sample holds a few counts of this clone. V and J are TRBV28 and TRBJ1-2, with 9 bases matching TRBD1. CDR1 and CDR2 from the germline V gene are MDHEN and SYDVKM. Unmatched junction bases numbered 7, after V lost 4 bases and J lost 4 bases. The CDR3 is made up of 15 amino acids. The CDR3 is CASSSSTGGIYGYTF. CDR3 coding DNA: TGTGCCAGCAGTTCCTCGACAGGGGGTATCTATGGCTACACCTTC.